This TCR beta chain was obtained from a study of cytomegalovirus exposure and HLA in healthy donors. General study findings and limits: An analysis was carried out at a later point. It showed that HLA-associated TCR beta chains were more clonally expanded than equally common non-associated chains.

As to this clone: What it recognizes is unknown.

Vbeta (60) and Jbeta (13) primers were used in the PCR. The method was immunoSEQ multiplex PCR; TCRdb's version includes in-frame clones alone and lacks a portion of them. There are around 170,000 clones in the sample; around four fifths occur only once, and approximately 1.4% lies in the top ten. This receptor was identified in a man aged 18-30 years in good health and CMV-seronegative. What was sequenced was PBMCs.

The CDR3 bases are TGTGCCAGCAGGGACAGGGGTACTCACGAGCAGTACTTC. It encodes CASRDRGTHEQYF. The J gene is TRBJ2-7, the V gene TRBV11-1; 9 bases agree with TRBD1. The junction had 5 bases not matched to a gene; V was cut back by 6 bases and J by 5 bases. Germline loops: CDR1 SGHAT, CDR2 FQDESV (reference sequence). The CDR3 totals 13 residues.